Each of the 10 T cell receptor beta chains below was sequenced from the same sample in a study of spatial heterogeneity in lung cancer. Time point here: sample taken at primary tumor resection. TCRdb used MiXCR to reprocess the 5' RACE reads, holding one entry per CDR3 protein. The sample contains approximately 66,000 distinct CDR3 sequences, approximately 6.3% of which appear only once. The sample was PBMCs, taken at surgery. Receptors were obtained from a female donor with early-stage non-small cell lung cancer.

The chain has TRBV11-3 and TRBJ1-1, with TRBD1 identical over 7 bases. Trimming at V came to 5 bases and at J to 0 bases, leaving 9 bases not matched to a gene. The CDR3 covers 16 residues. Germline V gives CDR1 SGHNT, CDR2 YENEEA. This chain's CDR3 is CASSPTPGQMNTEAFF. The CDR3 nucleotides read TGTGCCAGCAGCCCTACTCCGGGACAGATGAACACTGAAGCTTTCTTT.

J is TRBJ1-5 and V is TRBV30; D gene ambiguous. Trimming removed 5 bases at V and 0 bases at J, with 14 bases between. Looked up from germline, CDR1 is GTSNPN and CDR2 is SVGIG (reference sequence). The CDR3 sequence is 15 residues long. The CDR3 sequence is CAWSFGLYSNQPQHF. CDR3 in DNA: TGTGCCTGGTCATTTGGACTCTATAGCAATCAGCCCCAGCATTTT.

Concerning this clonotype: The junction and the germline gene differ at one end; a read error may be behind it. V is TRBV13 and J is TRBJ2-1, with a possible D match to TRBD2 (5 bases). The CDR3 consists of 13 residues. Germline loops: CDR1 PRHDT, CDR2 FYEKMQ (reference sequence). The CDR3 bases are TGTGACAGCAGCTTGGGAGCGCTCAATGAGCAGTTCTTC. As protein: CDSSLGALNEQFF.

This clonotype was counted a few times. The chain couples TRBV7-2 to TRBJ1-2; D unclear. There are 13 residues in the CDR3. V was cut by 1 base and J by 5 bases, with 8 bases left in between. The germline CDR1 and CDR2 sequences are SGHTA and FQGNSA. Here the CDR3 DNA reads TGTGCCAGCAGCTTAGTCTCCCAGTATGGCTACACCTTC. Translating gives CASSLVSQYGYTF.

This clonotype was detected many times. The J gene is TRBJ2-7, the V gene TRBV29-1; D is unresolved. V was cut by 5 bases and J by 7 bases, with 18 bases left in between. This CDR3 is built from 13 residues. CDR1 is SQVTM and CDR2 is ANQGSEA in the germline V gene. CDR3 region: CSVKTPRVREQYF. Written as DNA, the CDR3 is TGCAGCGTTAAGACACCCCGAGTGAGGGAGCAGTACTTC.

This clonotype was detected ten times or more. The V gene is TRBV7-3, the J gene TRBJ2-1; 7 bases match TRBD2. V was clipped by 5 bases and J by 4 bases; unmatched bases: 2. The CDR3 has 13 amino acids. Germline values: CDR1 SGHTA, CDR2 FQGTGA. The CDR3 loop reads CASSQAGYNEQFF. The CDR3 DNA is TGTGCCAGCAGCCAAGCGGGGTACAATGAGCAGTTCTTC.

V usage is TRBV20-1 and J usage is TRBJ2-2; 9 bases line up with TRBD2. This CDR3 is built from 16 residues. Germline CDR1 reads DFQATT; CDR2 reads SNEGSKA (reference sequence). V was clipped by 5 bases and J by 3 bases; unmatched bases: 10. Here the CDR3 reads CSAEGPGLADTGELFF. CDR3 DNA: TGCAGTGCTGAAGGCCCGGGACTAGCAGACACCGGGGAGCTGTTTTTT.

This clonotype occurred many times. The chain recombines TRBV3-1 with TRBJ2-3, with 9 bases that match TRBD2. Germline CDR1 LGHDT, CDR2 YNNKEL (reference sequence). Losses at the gene ends were 2 bases for V and 3 bases for J; bases not matched to a gene: 3. The CDR3 covers 15 residues. CDR3 in amino acids: CASSQFLAGTDTQYF. Here the CDR3 DNA reads TGTGCCAGCAGCCAATTTCTAGCGGGGACAGATACGCAGTATTTT.

The J gene is TRBJ1-1, the V gene TRBV6-5; TRBD1 is a possible D gene (5 bases). Per the germline V gene, CDR1 is MNHEY and CDR2 is SVGAGI. This CDR3 has 12 residues. The V end was cut by 3 bases, the J end by 11 bases, with 13 bases between. CDR3 in DNA: TGTGCCAGCAGTTATGGGGGGTCATGGGCTTTCTTT. It yields the protein CASSYGGSWAFF.

This clonotype was observed a few times. As DNA, the CDR3 is TGTGCCAGCTCATTGGGGACAGTCGGCACAGATACGCAGTATTTT. Translation: CASSLGTVGTDTQYF. The chain is built from TRBV18 and TRBJ2-3; 7 positions agree with TRBD1. The CDR3 extends over 15 amino acids. CDR1 and CDR2 (germline): KGHSH, LQKENI. V shed 5 bases and J 1 base; nucleotides not matched to a gene: 6.